The text below deals with one T cell receptor (beta chain). TCRdb's copy holds only in-frame clones and misses some; the assay was immunoSEQ multiplex PCR. The table lists 50,000 to 70,000 clones, 92% of them singletons, with 0.8% to 1% in the top ten. This record comes from a study of T cell changes during pregnancy in multiple sclerosis. The CDR3 is 13 residues long. Germline V gene lookup returns CDR1 MNHEY and CDR2 SMNVEV (reference sequence). V was clipped by 6 bases and J by 4 bases; unmatched bases: 4. This chain joins TRBV27 and TRBJ2-5; TRBD2 matches at 8 bases. This TCR was sampled from a female donor with multiple sclerosis, enrolled in a pregnancy study. The starting material was peripheral blood, obtained in the first trimester of pregnancy. The chain's CDR3 is CASRSGGGETQYF. Written as DNA, the CDR3 is TGTGCCAGCAGGAGCGGGGGCGGAGAGACCCAGTACTTC.